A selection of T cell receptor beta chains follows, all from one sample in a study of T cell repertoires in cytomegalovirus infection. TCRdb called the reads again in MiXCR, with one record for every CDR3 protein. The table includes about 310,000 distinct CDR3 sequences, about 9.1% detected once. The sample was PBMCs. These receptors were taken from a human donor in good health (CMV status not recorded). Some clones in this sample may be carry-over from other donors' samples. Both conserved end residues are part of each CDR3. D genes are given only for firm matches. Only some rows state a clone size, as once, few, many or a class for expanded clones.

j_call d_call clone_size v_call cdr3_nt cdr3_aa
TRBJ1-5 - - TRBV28 TGTGCCAGCAGTTCAGGGGAGGCTTATCAGCCCCAGCATTTT CASSSGEAYQPQHF
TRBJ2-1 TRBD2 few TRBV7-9 TGTGCCAGCAGCTTAGTCGGCGGACTAGCGTCATCCGGAGAGCAGTTCTTC CASSLVGGLASSGEQFF
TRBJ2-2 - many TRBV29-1 TGCAGCGTAATAGGGCCCACCCCAGGGGAGCTGTTTTTT CSVIGPTPGELFF
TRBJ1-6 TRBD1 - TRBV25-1 TGTGCCAGCAGTGATACCGGGACAGGAGGAGGTAGCTCACCCCTCCACTTT CASSDTGTGGGSSPLHF
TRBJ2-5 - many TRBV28 TGTGCCAGCAACTCCTTGGAGACCCAGTACTTC CASNSLETQYF
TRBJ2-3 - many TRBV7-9 TGTGCCAGCAGACGGGACGAGGCCCCGAGCACAGATACGCAGTATTTT CASRRDEAPSTDTQYF
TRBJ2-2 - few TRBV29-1 TGCAGCGTTGTGCAGGGCGCCGTCTCCGGGGAGCTGTTTTTT CSVVQGAVSGELFF
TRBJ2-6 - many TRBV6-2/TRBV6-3 TGTGCCAGCCTTGGCCCCCAGAAGTCTGGGGCCAACGTCCTGACTTTC CASLGPQKSGANVLTF
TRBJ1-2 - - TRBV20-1 TGCAGTGCTAGAGGGTCACAGGGTGTTTATGGCTACACCTTC CSARGSQGVYGYTF
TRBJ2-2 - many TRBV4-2 TGTGCCAGCAGCCAAGATGCGGAGACCGGGGAGCTGTTTTTT CASSQDAETGELFF
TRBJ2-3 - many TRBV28 TGTGCCAGCGACAACGCGTTGAATACGCAGTATTTT CASDNALNTQYF
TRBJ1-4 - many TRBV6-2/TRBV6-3 TGTGCCAGCAGTTACGGGCTAACTAATGAAAAACTGTTTTTT CASSYGLTNEKLFF
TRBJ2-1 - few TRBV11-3 TGTGCCAGCAGCTTAGGAGGTTGGGGGGCCACAAACTACAATGAGCAGTTCTTC CASSLGGWGATNYNEQFF
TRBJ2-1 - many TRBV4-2 TGTGCCAGCAGCCAAGATTTGACCACAGGGAGTGAGCAGTTCTTC CASSQDLTTGSEQFF
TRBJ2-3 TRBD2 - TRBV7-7 TGTGCTAGCAGTTTTTCCCCGACTAGCGTGCAGTATTTT CASSFSPTSVQYF
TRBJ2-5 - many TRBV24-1 TGTGCCACCAGTGAGAGAAGCAGAGACCGTAGGCGGGAGACCCAGTACTTC CATSERSRDRRRETQYF
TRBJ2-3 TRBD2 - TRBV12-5 TGTGCTAGTGGTTCCGGGGGAGGGTCCCAATCCACAGATACGCAGTATTTT CASGSGGGSQSTDTQYF
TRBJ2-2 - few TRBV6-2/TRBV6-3 TGTGCCAGCGGCGGACGGTTCCTTACGAACACCGGGGAGCTGTTTTTT CASGGRFLTNTGELFF
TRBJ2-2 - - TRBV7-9 TGTGCCAGCAGCTTAAAACGGAAGGATACCGGGGAGCTGTTTTTT CASSLKRKDTGELFF
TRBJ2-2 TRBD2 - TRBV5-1 TGCGCCAGCACAAGGGGAGTCCGGACTAGGTGGGCCGGGGAGCTGTTTTTT CASTRGVRTRWAGELFF
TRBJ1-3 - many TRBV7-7 TGTGCTAGCAGCGAAAATGCACCGAACTCTGGAAACACCATATATTTT CASSENAPNSGNTIYF
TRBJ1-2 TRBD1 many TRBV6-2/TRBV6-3 TGTGCCAGCAGCACCACGACAGGGAACTATGGCTACACCTTC CASSTTTGNYGYTF
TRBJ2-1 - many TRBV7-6 TGTGCCAGCAGCTTAGCATTGACAGGAAATGAGCAGTTCTTC CASSLALTGNEQFF
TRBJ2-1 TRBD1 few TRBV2 TGTGCCAGCAGTCTGGGACAGGGGTACTACAATGAGCAGTTCTTC CASSLGQGYYNEQFF
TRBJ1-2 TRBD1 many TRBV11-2 TGTGCCAGCAGCTTACCCCCCCAGGGGGTCGGTGGCTACACCTTC CASSLPPQGVGGYTF
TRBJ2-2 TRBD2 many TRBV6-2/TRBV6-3 TGTGCCAGCAGTTACGAGTCGAGCGGGGGGATTACGAACACCGGGGAGCTGTTTTTT CASSYESSGGITNTGELFF
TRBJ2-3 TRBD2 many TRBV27 TGTGCCAGCAGTCCCCTGGGAGCGGGGCCTGACACAGATACGCAGTATTTT CASSPLGAGPDTDTQYF
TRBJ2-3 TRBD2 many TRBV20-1 TGCAGTGCTAAGCGGGGGGGTAATATCGATACGCAGTATTTT CSAKRGGNIDTQYF
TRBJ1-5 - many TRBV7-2 TGTGCCAGCAGCTTAGCGGGGGCCGGACAGCCCCAGCATTTT CASSLAGAGQPQHF
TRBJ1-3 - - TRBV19 TGTGCCAGTAGTATCGACACCATCTCTGGAAACACCATATATTTT CASSIDTISGNTIYF
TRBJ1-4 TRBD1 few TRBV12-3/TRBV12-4 TGTGCCAGCACGGGGACAGGGCCTGAAAAACTGTTTTTT CASTGTGPEKLFF